The 27 T cell receptor beta chains below were found in one sample sequenced in a study of CD8 T cells in Susac syndrome. Random hexamers were used to reverse transcribe roughly 0.45 to 1 ug of RNA. MiXCR, run by TCRdb on the immunoSEQ multiplex PCR reads, gives a single entry per CDR3 protein. The sample lists approximately 230,000 distinct CDR3 sequences; roughly 95% were seen once. Sequencing used CD4+ T cells from PBMCs. Receptor source: a human donor with multiple sclerosis.

The chain combines TRBV5-6 with TRBJ2-7; either TRBD1 or TRBD2 may supply D (5 bases each). V dropped 2 bases and J dropped 3 bases, with 12 bases sitting between them. There are 14 residues in the CDR3. Germline assignment: CDR1 SGHDT and CDR2 YYEEEE. CDR3 nucleotides: TGTGCCAGCAGCTTTACCGGGACCAGCTACGAGCAGTACGTC. It specifies CASSFTGTSYEQYV.

The V and J genes are TRBV7-2 and TRBJ2-5; 7 nucleotides match TRBD2. Germline values: CDR1 SGHTA, CDR2 FQGNSA. With V trimmed by 2 bases and J by 3 bases, 12 bases remained unmatched. This CDR3 has 17 amino acids. CDR3 bases: TGTGCCAGCAGCTTAAGTTTGCGGGGGTTTAGTGAAGAGACCCAGTACTTC. Translated, it gives CASSLSLRGFSEETQYF.

The rearrangement uses TRBV10-3 and TRBJ1-1, with a tentative D call TRBD1 (5 bases). The CDR3 extends over 14 amino acids. V lost 10 bases and J lost 1, with 16 bases in between. Germline loops: CDR1 ENHRY, CDR2 SYGVKD. CDR3 sequence reads: CATQTGTSNTEAFF. As DNA, the CDR3 is TGTGCCACCCAGACCGGGACCTCGAACACTGAAGCTTTCTTT.

The gene calls are TRBV15 and TRBJ2-1; 12 nucleotides agree with TRBD2. The CDR3 runs 16 residues. The V segment lost 2 bases and the J segment 6 bases; nucleotides outside the gene matches: 5. Germline V gene data show CDR1 as LNHNV and CDR2 as YYDKDF (reference sequence). Here the CDR3 DNA reads TGTGCCACCAGCAGACTAGCGGGAGGGCCCGGCAATGAGCAGTTCTTC. It is translated as CATSRLAGGPGNEQFF.

This rearrangement joins TRBV3-1 to TRBJ2-6, with D unclear. Germline V gene sequence: CDR1 LGHDT, CDR2 YNNKEL (reference sequence). Trimming left V 0 bases short and J 0 bases short, with 9 bases between. CDR3 length equals 17 residues. The chain's CDR3 is CASSQEDGSSGANVLTF. As DNA, the CDR3 is TGTGCCAGCAGCCAAGAGGACGGATCCTCTGGGGCCAACGTCCTGACTTTC. Looking up the rest from reference TRBV3-1 and TRBJ2-6 gives the full variable domain: DTAVSQTPKYLVTQMGNDKSIKCEQNLGHDTMYWYKQDSKKFLKIMFSYNNKELIINETVPNRFSPKSPDKAHLNLHINSLELGDSAVYFCASSQEDGSSGANVLTFGAGSRLTVL.

This chain connects TRBV20-1 to TRBJ2-1; TRBD2 aligns across 9 bases. The better agreement between TRBJ2-7 and the DNA end casts doubt on the J call. The CDR3 runs 15 residues. The V gene's germline CDR1 is DFQATT and CDR2 SNEGSKA (reference sequence). CDR3 nucleotides: TGCAGTGCTAGTCTGCCAGCGGGGGGTCACTACGAGCAGTACTTC. Translating it yields CSASLPAGGHYEQYF.

The J gene is TRBJ2-3, the V gene TRBV10-1, with 7 bases matching TRBD2. Per germline, CDR1 WNHNN and CDR2 SYGVQD (reference sequence). V lost 3 bases and J lost 4; bases outside the gene matches: 4. The CDR3 spans 14 residues. The CDR3 reads CASSDRGGADTQYF. The CDR3 coding sequence is TGCGCCAGCAGTGACCGCGGGGGTGCAGATACGCAGTATTTT.

This chain connects TRBV6-2 or TRBV6-3 to TRBJ2-1; D call uncertain. This CDR3 region has 12 residues. Per germline, CDR1 MNHEY and CDR2 SVGEGT. Trimming left V 7 bases short and J 9 bases short, with 13 bases between. CDR3 DNA: TGTGCCAGCAAACCTTTCCCTGGTGAGCAGTTCTTC. Amino acids: CASKPFPGEQFF.

The chain couples TRBV4-2 to TRBJ1-1; D possibly corresponds to TRBD1 (5 bases). The germline V and J ends were trimmed by 0 bases and 7 bases, with 21 bases remaining between them. The CDR3 has 17 amino acids. Germline-derived CDR1 and CDR2 are LGHNA and YNFKEQ. The CDR3 DNA is TGTGCCAGCAGCCAAGATCCCCCGACAGTCGGGCTTGGTGAAGCTTTCTTT. Protein product: CASSQDPPTVGLGEAFF.

The V and J genes are TRBV24-1 and TRBJ2-3, with D possibly matching TRBD2 (6 bases). This CDR3 has 16 amino acids. The V end was cut by 0 bases, the J end by 0 bases, with 9 bases between. Germline CDR1 reads KGHDR; CDR2 reads SFDVKD. The CDR3 here is CATSDLRSGSTDTQYF. CDR3 coding DNA: TGTGCCACCAGTGATTTGAGGAGCGGGAGCACAGATACGCAGTATTTT.

This rearrangement joins TRBV27 to TRBJ2-1, with D possibly matching TRBD2 (6 bases). Trimming pared 5 bases from V and 9 bases from J, leaving 20 bases between. This CDR3 comprises 15 residues. Germline CDR1 is MNHEY and CDR2 is SMNVEV (reference sequence). This CDR3 is CASSRKPLAIGEQFF. As DNA, the CDR3 is TGTGCCAGCAGTCGAAAACCCCTAGCGATAGGTGAGCAGTTCTTC.

The chain recombines TRBV5-6 with TRBJ1-2; D gene ambiguous. The CDR3 extends over 12 amino acids. Per germline, CDR1 SGHDT and CDR2 YYEEEE. V lost 4 bases to trimming and J lost 4 bases, with 8 bases between them. CDR3 DNA: TGTGCCAGCAGCCAAGGATTCTATGGCTACACCTTC. This sequence encodes CASSQGFYGYTF.

This clonotype was observed a single time. V usage is TRBV3-1 and J usage is TRBJ2-5; D is ambiguous. V was trimmed by 1 base and J by 3 bases, leaving 6 bases between them. The CDR3 is made up of 13 amino acids. Germline V lookup: CDR1 LGHDT, CDR2 YNNKEL (reference sequence). This CDR3 reads CASSQGRKETQYF. The CDR3 nucleotides read TGTGCCAGCAGCCAAGGGAGAAAAGAGACCCAGTACTTC.

A few counts support this clonotype. At one of its ends the junction is not consistent with the germline gene, which may arise from a read error. The chain links TRBV5-1 to TRBJ2-5; the match to TRBD2 covers 10 bases. Germline CDR1 SGHRS, CDR2 YFSETQ. This CDR3 contains 15 residues. CDR3 in DNA: TGTGCCAGCAGTTTAGCTAGCGGGGGTCAAGAGACCCAGTACTTC. Amino acid sequence: CASSLASGGQETQYF.

The chain links TRBV6-6 to TRBJ2-7, with 9 bases aligning to TRBD1. Trimming removed 0 bases from V and 5 bases from J; junction bases left unmatched: 2. This CDR3 is built from 14 residues. In germline, CDR1 is MNHNY, CDR2 SVGAGI (reference sequence). This chain's CDR3 is CASSYSTGGNEQYF. CDR3 in DNA: TGTGCCAGCAGTTACTCGACAGGGGGGAACGAGCAGTACTTC.

This clonotype was observed a single time. This chain joins TRBV20-1 and TRBJ2-1; D ambiguous. Per germline, CDR1 DFQATT and CDR2 SNEGSKA (reference sequence). Trimming stripped 0 bases from V and 8 bases from J, with 17 bases between. This CDR3 is built from 15 residues. CDR3: CSARDPSPQAHEQFF. In DNA, the CDR3 is TGCAGTGCTAGAGATCCCTCCCCCCAGGCCCATGAGCAGTTCTTC.

The gene calls are TRBV6-5 and TRBJ2-3, with 7 nucleotides matching TRBD2. This CDR3 has 13 amino acids. Trimming at V came to 6 bases and at J to 5 bases, leaving 5 bases not matched to a gene. From germline, CDR1 is MNHEY and CDR2 SVGAGI. The CDR3 reads CASREIAGDTQYF. The CDR3 DNA reads as TGTGCCAGCAGGGAAATAGCGGGAGATACGCAGTATTTT.

The chain links TRBV7-3 to TRBJ2-2, with D perhaps being TRBD1 or TRBD2 (5 bases each). CDR3 length: 16 residues. Germline V lookup: CDR1 SGHTA, CDR2 FQGTGA. Trimming pared 5 bases from V and 0 bases from J, leaving 13 bases between. This CDR3 is CASSPGTVANTGELFF. CDR3 sequence (DNA): TGTGCCAGCAGCCCTGGGACGGTCGCGAACACCGGGGAGCTGTTTTTT.

The V and J genes are TRBV28 and TRBJ2-3; 10 nucleotides align to TRBD1. This CDR3 is 16 amino acids long. The germline V gene has CDR1 MDHEN and CDR2 SYDVKM. J lost 4 bases, V lost 4 bases, and 8 bases had no gene match. CDR3 amino acids: CASSSTGTGVPDTQYF. The CDR3 coding sequence is TGTGCCAGCAGTTCGACCGGGACAGGGGTTCCAGATACGCAGTATTTT.

The chain uses TRBV4-1 and TRBJ2-3; perhaps TRBD2 as D (6 bases). This CDR3 is built from 15 residues. CDR1 is MGHRA, CDR2 YSYEKL, per germline. V was trimmed by 4 bases and J by 2 bases, leaving 13 bases between them. The CDR3 bases are TGCGCCAGCAGCCTCCTGGGACTTGACACAGATACGCAGTATTTT. This translates into CASSLLGLDTDTQYF.

This chain joins TRBV20-1 and TRBJ2-3; 8 nucleotides align to TRBD1. The germline V gene encodes CDR1 DFQATT and CDR2 SNEGSKA (reference sequence). Trimming cost V 3 bases and J 4 bases; bases outside gene matches: 12. The CDR3 has 16 amino acids. CDR3 in DNA: TGCAGTGCTAGGTTCGGACAGGGACGATCGGCAGATACGCAGTATTTT. It specifies CSARFGQGRSADTQYF.

The chain uses TRBV3-1 and TRBJ2-5; 11 bases are a match to TRBD2. The CDR3 length is 16 residues. V lost 5 bases, J lost 0 bases, and 5 bases stayed unmatched. The germline CDR1 and CDR2 sequences are LGHDT and YNNKEL (reference sequence). In DNA, the CDR3 is TGTGCCAGCAGCTCTTTACTAGCGGGGGACCAAGAGACCCAGTACTTC. This gives the protein CASSSLLAGDQETQYF.

The chain is built from TRBV3-1 and TRBJ1-2; TRBD1 is a possible D gene (5 bases). V lost 0 bases and J 8 bases, leaving 13 bases between the germline ends. Per the germline V gene, CDR1 is LGHDT and CDR2 is YNNKEL (reference sequence). The CDR3 runs to 14 residues. CDR3 residues: CASSQDWAGRGYTF. CDR3 bases: TGTGCCAGCAGCCAAGATTGGGCAGGGCGAGGCTACACCTTC. The entire variable domain, with the rest obtained from reference TRBV3-1 and TRBJ1-2, is as follows: DTAVSQTPKYLVTQMGNDKSIKCEQNLGHDTMYWYKQDSKKFLKIMFSYNNKELIINETVPNRFSPKSPDKAHLNLHINSLELGDSAVYFCASSQDWAGRGYTFGSGTRLTVV.

This chain joins TRBV30 and TRBJ1-1, with 8 positions matching TRBD1. J was trimmed by 1 base and V by 5 bases; bases with no gene match: 6. CDR3 length: 14 residues. Per germline, CDR1 GTSNPN and CDR2 SVGIG (reference sequence). The CDR3: CAWLRTGSNTEAFF. The DNA of the CDR3 is TGTGCCTGGCTCCGGACAGGGTCGAACACTGAAGCTTTCTTT.

The rearrangement joins TRBV19 to TRBJ2-3, with a tentative D call TRBD2 (5 bases). Per the germline V gene, CDR1 is LNHDA and CDR2 is SQIVND (reference sequence). Trimming stripped 3 bases from V and 2 bases from J, with 15 bases between. The CDR3 is made up of 16 amino acids. CDR3 bases: TGTGCCAGTAGTATGGGGAGCGACCCTTCCACAGATACGCAGTATTTT. Translation: CASSMGSDPSTDTQYF.

V and J are TRBV7-3 and TRBJ2-3, with D unclear. The germline V gene encodes CDR1 SGHTA and CDR2 FQGTGA. V was pared by 1 base and J by 1 base, with 15 bases between. CDR3 length equals 17 residues. The CDR3 nucleotides are TGTGCCAGCAGCTTAAGCCCTGTCATAGCAGGCACAGATACGCAGTATTTT. It encodes CASSLSPVIAGTDTQYF.

This chain joins TRBV12-5 and TRBJ2-3; D uncertain. V lost 5 bases to trimming and J lost 5 bases, with 5 bases between them. The CDR3 has 11 residues. Germline-derived CDR1 and CDR2 are LGHNT and FRNRAP. The CDR3 region has the DNA TGTGCTAGTGGTCCTCGAGATACGCAGTATTTT. Protein product: CASGPRDTQYF.